The 9 T cell receptor beta chains reported below all come from one sample, sequenced in a study of blood T cell repertoires in COVID-19. The data were produced by immunoSEQ multiplex PCR, yet TCRdb's version contains in-frame clones alone and is incomplete. The repertoire consists of about 140,000 clones, with about 87% occurring once and the leading ten covering roughly 1.6%. Sample: peripheral blood. Every receptor here comes from a woman between 45 and 65 years old with acute or convalescent COVID-19.

The rearrangement uses TRBV2 and TRBJ1-3; 11 nucleotides agree with TRBD1. CDR1 is SNHLY, CDR2 FYNNEI, per germline. J was trimmed by 0 bases and V by 9 bases; bases with no gene match: 10. The CDR3 loop spans 17 amino acids. As DNA, the CDR3 is TGTGCCAGAAAGGACGGGACAGGGGGATTCTCTGGAAACACCATATATTTT. Translated: CARKDGTGGFSGNTIYF.

This chain uses TRBV27 with TRBJ2-2; 8 nucleotides line up with TRBD2. With 4 bases clipped from V and 6 bases from J, the junction kept 10 bases outside the gene matches. This CDR3 comprises 16 residues. Per the germline V gene, CDR1 is MNHEY and CDR2 is SMNVEV (reference sequence). For the CDR3, the DNA is TGTGCCAGCAGTTCCTCGGGACTAGGGTTGTCCGGGGAGCTGTTTTTT. Encoded protein: CASSSSGLGLSGELFF.

This chain uses TRBV7-2 with TRBJ2-5; D possibly corresponds to TRBD2 (6 bases). Trimming took 2 bases from V and 1 from J, leaving 14 bases between them. CDR1 is SGHTA and CDR2 is FQGNSA in the germline V gene. The CDR3 runs to 16 residues. This chain's CDR3 is CASSLFRRRGQETQYF. The CDR3, as DNA: TGTGCCAGCAGCTTATTCCGGCGGCGGGGCCAAGAGACCCAGTACTTC.

CDR3 coding DNA: TGCGCCAGCAGAGAAATTCTGGCAAGTCCGGGTTCCTACGAGCAGTACTTC. Its protein is CASREILASPGSYEQYF. The chain joins TRBV5-1 to TRBJ2-7; D not resolved. From germline, CDR1 is SGHRS and CDR2 YFSETQ. V gave up 5 bases and J gave up 1 base, with 22 bases separating them. The CDR3 runs 17 residues.

V usage is TRBV7-8 and J usage is TRBJ2-1; tentative D call: TRBD1 (6 bases). CDR1 and CDR2 from the germline V gene are SGHVS and FQNEAQ. The CDR3 sequence is 17 residues long. V was clipped by 3 bases and J by 5 bases, with 20 bases between them. CDR3 coding DNA: TGTGCCAGCAGCTTGTCCCTACTGACAGGACTCGACAATGAGCAGTTCTTC. It translates to CASSLSLLTGLDNEQFF. Together with reference TRBV7-8 and TRBJ2-1, the CDR3 gives the full variable domain: GAGVSQSPRYKVAKRGQDVALRCDPISGHVSLFWYQQALGQGPEFLTYFQNEAQLDKSGLPSDRFFAERPEGSVSTLKIQRTQQEDSAVYLCASSLSLLTGLDNEQFFGPGTRLTVL.

The genes are TRBV5-5 and TRBJ1-4; D perhaps matches TRBD1 (5 bases). V lost 2 bases and J 7 bases, leaving 9 bases between the germline ends. CDR1 is SGHKS and CDR2 is YYEKEE in the germline V gene (reference sequence). This CDR3 contains 13 residues. The CDR3, as DNA: TGTGCCAGCAGCTTTGGAGGGGTTGAAAAACTGTTTTTT. It is translated as CASSFGGVEKLFF.

The chain employs TRBV12-5 and TRBJ1-6; TRBD1 agrees at 9 bases. Trimming at V came to 6 bases and at J to 7 bases, leaving 7 bases not matched to a gene. The CDR3 spans 15 residues. Per the germline V gene, CDR1 is LGHNT and CDR2 is FRNRAP. In nucleotides, the CDR3 is TGTGCTAGTGGGCCGACGGACAGGGGAAATTCACCCCTCCACTTT. It encodes CASGPTDRGNSPLHF.

The chain is built from TRBV6-2 or TRBV6-3 and TRBJ2-7, with 7 bases that match TRBD2. CDR3 length: 17 amino acids. V lost 3 bases and J lost 0; bases outside the gene matches: 11. CDR1 MNHEY and CDR2 SVGEGT come from the germline V gene. DNA for the CDR3: TGTGCCAGCAGTTATCCCCCCACTAGCGCTAGCTCCTACGAGCAGTACTTC. Translated: CASSYPPTSASSYEQYF.

The chain recombines TRBV6-5 with TRBJ1-1, with 7 bases lining up with TRBD1. The length of the CDR3 is 15 residues. J was trimmed by 1 base and V by 7 bases; bases with no gene match: 9. Germline CDR1 and CDR2: MNHEY and SVGAGI. The CDR3 bases are TGTGCCAGCACCCGCGAGTACAGGGGGAACACTGAAGCTTTCTTT. Residues: CASTREYRGNTEAFF.